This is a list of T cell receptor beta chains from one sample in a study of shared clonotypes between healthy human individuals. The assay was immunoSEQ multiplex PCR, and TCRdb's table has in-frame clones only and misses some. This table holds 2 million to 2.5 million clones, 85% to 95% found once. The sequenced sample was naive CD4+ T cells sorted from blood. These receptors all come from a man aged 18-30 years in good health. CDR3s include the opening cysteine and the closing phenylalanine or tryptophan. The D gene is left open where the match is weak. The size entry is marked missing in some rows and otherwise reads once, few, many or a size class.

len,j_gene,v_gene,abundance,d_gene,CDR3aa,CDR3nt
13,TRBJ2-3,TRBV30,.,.,CAWAGISTDTQYF,TGTGCCTGGGCGGGTATTAGCACAGATACGCAGTATTTT
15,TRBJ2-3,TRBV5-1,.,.,CASSLVGSSPDTQYF,TGCGCCAGCAGCTTGGTGGGGTCCTCCCCAGATACGCAGTATTTT
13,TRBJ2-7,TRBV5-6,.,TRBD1,CASSPQGSHEQYF,TGTGCCAGCAGCCCACAGGGGAGCCACGAGCAGTACTTC
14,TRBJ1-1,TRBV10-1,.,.,CASSDGKGGTEAFF,TGCGCCAGCAGTGATGGTAAGGGAGGCACTGAAGCTTTCTTT
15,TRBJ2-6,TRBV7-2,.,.,CASSLVGAGANVLTF,TGTGCCAGCAGCTTAGTGGGGGCTGGGGCCAACGTCCTGACTTTC
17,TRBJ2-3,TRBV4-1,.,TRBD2,CASSRSELAGGVDAQYF,TGCGCCAGCAGCCGAAGTGAACTAGCGGGAGGTGTTGATGCGCAGTATTTT
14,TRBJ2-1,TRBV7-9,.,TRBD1,CASYGTGGYNEQFF,TGTGCCAGCTACGGCACAGGGGGCTACAATGAGCAGTTCTTC
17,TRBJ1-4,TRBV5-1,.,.,CASSLDSPLATNEKLFF,TGCGCCAGCAGCTTAGACAGTCCTCTTGCAACTAATGAAAAACTGTTTTTT
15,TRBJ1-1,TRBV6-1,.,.,CASSLYRAASTEAFF,TGTGCCAGCAGTCTTTACAGGGCCGCCTCCACTGAAGCTTTCTTT
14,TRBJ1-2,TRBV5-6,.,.,CASSADTAFYGYTF,TGTGCCAGCAGCGCAGACACAGCTTTCTATGGCTACACCTTC
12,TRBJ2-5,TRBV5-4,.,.,CASSLAEETQYF,TGTGCCAGCAGCTTGGCCGAAGAGACCCAGTACTTC
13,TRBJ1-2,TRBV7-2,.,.,CASSLPVSYGYTF,TGTGCCAGCAGCCTCCCGGTCAGCTATGGCTACACCTTC
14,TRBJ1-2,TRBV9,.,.,CASSVDRGLYGYTF,TGTGCCAGCAGCGTAGATAGAGGGCTCTATGGCTACACCTTC
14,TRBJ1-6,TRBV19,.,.,CASSAGQVHSPLHF,TGTGCCAGTAGTGCGGGCCAGGTCCATTCACCCCTCCACTTT
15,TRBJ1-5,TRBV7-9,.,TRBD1,CASSLVGQGSQPQHF,TGTGCCAGCAGCTTAGTGGGACAGGGTTCTCAGCCCCAGCATTTT
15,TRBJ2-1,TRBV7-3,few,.,CASSLQSSSYNEQFF,TGTGCCAGCAGCTTACAGTCGAGCTCCTACAATGAGCAGTTCTTC